One sample yielded the 5 T cell receptor beta chains listed below, sequenced in a study of T cells in Graves' hyperthyroidism and ophthalmopathy. Amplification targeted TCR beta CDR3 regions from RNA transcripts. In the first-round RT-PCR of the TCR CDR3, the HTBI primer set was used. Each CDR3 protein gets one entry after TCRdb re-called the multiplex PCR reads with MiXCR. This table has a few hundred thousand distinct CDR3 sequences, less than 25% appearing once. Sequencing was done on a sample of blood. The source of these receptors is a man aged 18 to 30 with Graves' hyperthyroidism.

The chain joins TRBV11-2 to TRBJ1-1; D is ambiguous. Germline CDR1 reads SGHAT; CDR2 reads FQNNGV. The CDR3 loop spans 16 amino acids. Trimming removed 10 bases at V and 3 bases at J, with 24 bases between. The CDR3 sequence is CAKCGRGRDSDTEAFF. CDR3 DNA: TGTGCCAAGTGTGGAAGAGGGCGCGATTCGGACACTGAAGCTTTCTTT. The full variable domain, rest sourced from reference TRBV11-2 and TRBJ1-1, is EAGVAQSPRYKIIEKRQSVAFWCNPISGHATLYWYQQILGQGPKLLIQFQNNGVVDDSQLPKDRFSAERLKGVDSTLKIQPAKLEDSAVYLCAKCGRGRDSDTEAFFGQGTRLTVV.

This clonotype was counted many times. V usage is TRBV11-2 and J usage is TRBJ1-1; D unresolved. The germline CDR1 and CDR2 sequences are SGHAT and FQNNGV. This CDR3 is 12 amino acids long. V was shortened by 3 bases and J by 8 bases, with 10 bases between the two germline ends. The CDR3 loop is CASSLRGREAFF. CDR3 nucleotide sequence: TGTGCCAGCAGCTTGAGAGGGCGAGAAGCTTTCTTT. Filled out from reference TRBV11-2 and TRBJ1-1, the complete variable domain reads EAGVAQSPRYKIIEKRQSVAFWCNPISGHATLYWYQQILGQGPKLLIQFQNNGVVDDSQLPKDRFSAERLKGVDSTLKIQPAKLEDSAVYLCASSLRGREAFFGQGTRLTVV.

This clonotype appeared many times. The V gene is TRBV11-1, the J gene TRBJ1-1; D remains unclear. Per the germline V gene, CDR1 is SGHAT and CDR2 is FQDESV (reference sequence). The CDR3 length is 16 residues. With 5 bases removed from V and 3 bases from J, the gap between germline ends came to 19 bases. CDR3: CASSASDGLKDTEAFF. DNA for the CDR3: TGTGCCAGCAGCGCCTCTGACGGGTTGAAAGACACTGAAGCTTTCTTT.

In this sample, this clonotype turned up many times. DNA for the CDR3: TGTGCCAGCAGCTACGGAGGGCAAGCTTTCTTT. Encoded protein: CASSYGGQAFF. The J gene is TRBJ1-1, the V gene TRBV12-3 or TRBV12-4; no reliable D call. This CDR3 is built from 11 residues. The V end lost 6 bases, the J end lost 9 bases, and 11 bases lay between the germline ends.

Ten or more counts support this clonotype. The rearrangement joins TRBV2 to TRBJ1-1; D gene ambiguous. The V gene lost 6 bases and the J gene lost 3 bases, with 17 bases spanning the gap. Germline V gene data show CDR1 as SNHLY and CDR2 as FYNNEI. There are 15 residues in the CDR3. The CDR3 nucleotides read TGTGCCAGCAGCGTAGGACGGCAACCGTACACTGAAGCTTTCTTT. Protein: CASSVGRQPYTEAFF.